This T cell receptor (beta chain) was identified in a study of cytomegalovirus exposure and HLA in healthy donors. With 2 bases clipped from V and 6 bases from J, the junction kept 1 base outside the gene matches. This CDR3 is built from 15 residues. Germline V gene lookup returns CDR1 MRHNA and CDR2 SNTAGT. As for this clone: With a much larger clone just one base away, this may be a read error.

Here immunoSEQ multiplex PCR was the method, and the copy in TCRdb shows in-frame clones only, minus some. The sample contains under 400,000 clones, 86% of which appear only once. The sample was PBMCs. The clonotype was recovered from a woman aged 18-35 years in good health and CMV-seronegative. This chain joins TRBV6-4 and TRBJ2-1; 13 nucleotides align to TRBD2. The CDR3 here is CASSDGTSGINEQFF. In DNA form, the CDR3 reads TGTGCCAGCAGTGACGGGACTAGCGGGATCAATGAGCAGTTCTTC.